The entry below describes one TCR beta chain. Its specificity is unknown. The authors made TCR cDNA by 5'RACE template switching, adding a universal primer site and UMIs. A single record per CDR3 protein comes from TCRdb applying MiXCR to the 5' RACE reads. The data hold roughly 160,000 distinct CDR3 sequences, with around 9.7% observed a single time. The data were obtained in a study of T cells after yellow fever vaccination. The study, taken as a whole, reports: Within FACS-sorted repertoires, abundant clonotypes contaminating from the bulk population could be present.

The V end lost 0 bases, the J end lost 1 base, and 7 bases lay between the germline ends. The length of the CDR3 is 14 residues. Germline CDR1 is SGHDT and CDR2 is YYEEEE. The chain employs TRBV5-6 and TRBJ2-5; D may be TRBD1 (6 bases). The sequence derives from a man younger than 30 who received the YFV17D yellow fever vaccine. The material sequenced was CD8+ T cells sorted from PBMCs, taken 45 days after the yellow fever booster vaccination. This CDR3 reads CASSLGDIQETQYF. The CDR3 DNA reads as TGTGCCAGCAGCTTGGGGGACATCCAAGAGACCCAGTACTTC.